This entry describes one T cell receptor (beta chain). Seattle researchers signed up patients amid active infection and tracked them longitudinally. Germline V gene data show CDR1 as MNHEY and CDR2 as SMNVEV (reference sequence). The CDR3 runs to 15 residues. Losses at the gene ends were 5 bases for V and 5 bases for J; bases not matched to a gene: 9. The data derive from a study of blood T cell repertoires in COVID-19. The method was immunoSEQ multiplex PCR; TCRdb's version includes in-frame clones alone and lacks a portion of them. In the table there are 250,000 to 400,000 clones, roughly 90% of which are singletons.

This TCR was recovered from a woman in her 30s with COVID-19, enrolled during active disease. The chain recombines TRBV27 with TRBJ2-7; 10 bases fit TRBD2. The sample consisted of peripheral blood. The CDR3 bases are TGTGCCAGCAGTATAAAAGCGGGAGGGCCCCACGAGCAGTACTTC. It is translated as CASSIKAGGPHEQYF.